This is a list of T cell receptor beta chains from one sample in a study of cytomegalovirus exposure and HLA in healthy donors. Sequencing used immunoSEQ multiplex PCR; TCRdb keeps in-frame clones, though not all of them. The sample has tens of thousands of clones; approximately 81% are singletons. The sample was PBMCs. These TCRs come from a girl aged 2 to 10 in good health and CMV-seropositive. CDR3s include the opening cysteine and the closing phenylalanine or tryptophan. The order of the fields is J gene, clone size, V gene, D gene, CDR3 protein, CDR3 DNA. D genes are given only for firm matches. The size entry is marked missing in some rows and otherwise reads once, few, many or a size class.

TRBJ2-4 . TRBV19 TRBD1 CASSVGGTGENIQYF TGTGCCAGTAGCGTTGGAGGGACAGGTGAAAACATTCAGTACTTC
TRBJ1-4 . TRBV19 TRBD1 CASTWDSHYEKLFF TGTGCCAGTACCTGGGACAGCCACTATGAAAAACTGTTTTTT
TRBJ2-7 . TRBV30 TRBD1 CAWANAGGYEQYF TGTGCCTGGGCCAACGCAGGGGGCTACGAGCAGTACTTC
TRBJ2-3 few TRBV19 . CASSILGQESDTQYF TGTGCCAGTAGTATCCTCGGACAAGAGTCAGATACGCAGTATTTT
TRBJ1-1 . TRBV29-1 . CSARGNTEAFF TGCAGCGCCAGAGGGAACACTGAAGCTTTCTTT
TRBJ2-7 . TRBV4-1 . CATALLPGQSYEQYF TGCGCCACCGCCCTTCTCCCGGGACAATCCTACGAGCAGTACTTC
TRBJ2-3 . TRBV9 TRBD2 CASSVGSGRNTDTQYF TGTGCCAGCAGCGTAGGGAGCGGGAGAAACACAGATACGCAGTATTTT
TRBJ2-1 . TRBV28 . CASSSILSSYNEQFF TGTGCCAGCAGTTCAATATTGAGCTCCTACAATGAGCAGTTCTTC
TRBJ1-2 . TRBV2 . CATRTDKSYGYTF TGTGCCACCCGGACAGATAAAAGCTATGGCTACACCTTC
TRBJ1-4 . TRBV4-3 TRBD1 CASSRDRGLGEKLFF TGCGCCAGCAGCCGGGACAGGGGGCTGGGTGAAAAACTGTTTTTT
TRBJ2-1 few TRBV2 . CARQGLNEQFF TGTGCCAGGCAGGGTTTGAATGAGCAGTTCTTC
TRBJ2-7 . TRBV30 . CAWSVLASSSYEQYF TGTGCCTGGAGTGTACTAGCATCGAGCTCCTACGAGCAGTACTTC
TRBJ2-3 . TRBV23-1 . CASTFGEGGTDTQYF TGCGCCAGCACGTTTGGGGAGGGGGGCACAGATACGCAGTATTTT
TRBJ2-1 . TRBV6-4 TRBD2 CASRLDNTSGGYNEQFF TGTGCCAGCAGATTAGATAATACTAGCGGAGGGTACAATGAGCAGTTCTTC
TRBJ1-1 . TRBV5-1 . CASSLGQVNTEAFF TGCGCCAGCAGCTTGGGGCAGGTTAACACTGAAGCTTTCTTT
TRBJ2-7 . TRBV7-2 . CASSDPHHDSLVMGEQYF TGTGCCAGCAGCGACCCCCACCACGACAGCCTAGTTATGGGGGAGCAGTACTTC
TRBJ2-7 . TRBV2 TRBD1 CASSEAGQGKNEQYF TGTGCCAGCAGTGAAGCCGGACAGGGGAAAAACGAGCAGTACTTC
TRBJ2-3 . TRBV27 TRBD2 CASSSGLAGVKVTDTQYF TGTGCCAGCAGTTCAGGACTAGCGGGAGTAAAGGTGACAGATACGCAGTATTTT
TRBJ2-7 once TRBV28 TRBD1 CASSRYAGGSYEQYF TGTGCCAGCAGCCGCTATGCAGGGGGTTCCTACGAGCAGTACTTC
TRBJ2-1 . TRBV4-2 TRBD2 CASSQGLVDEQFF TGTGCCAGCAGCCAGGGACTAGTGGATGAGCAGTTCTTC
TRBJ1-2 . TRBV20-1 . CSARREGYTF TGCAGTGCTAGAAGGGAGGGCTACACCTTC
TRBJ1-1 . TRBV6-5 TRBD1 CASSYDRAYSAFF TGTGCCAGCAGTTACGACAGGGCGTATTCAGCTTTCTTT
TRBJ2-6 many TRBV28 TRBD1 CAVRDSVRSGANVLTF TGTGCCGTGAGGGACAGTGTTCGCTCTGGGGCCAACGTCCTGACTTTC
TRBJ2-7 . TRBV6-4 . CASSIWALGGRGDEQYF TGTGCCAGCAGCATTTGGGCCCTAGGGGGACGGGGGGACGAGCAGTACTTC
TRBJ2-7 few TRBV6-1 TRBD2 CASSEASGSGKQYF TGTGCCAGCAGCGAGGCCAGCGGGAGTGGGAAGCAGTACTTC
TRBJ2-7 . TRBV13 . CASSLRGYEQYF TGTGCCAGCAGCTTAAGGGGGTACGAGCAGTACTTC
TRBJ2-1 . TRBV6-6 TRBD2 CASSRTAGVYNEQFF TGTGCCAGCAGCCGGACAGCGGGAGTATACAATGAGCAGTTCTTC
TRBJ2-5 . TRBV25-1 . CASSGTTGLRETQYF TGTGCCAGCAGTGGGACGACAGGCCTCCGGGAGACCCAGTACTTC
TRBJ1-1 . TRBV15 . CATSRERAVMNTEAFF TGTGCCACCAGCAGAGAGCGGGCAGTTATGAACACTGAAGCTTTCTTT
TRBJ1-1 . TRBV7-9 . CASSLSSVNTEAFF TGTGCCAGCAGCTTAAGCAGCGTGAACACTGAAGCTTTCTTT
TRBJ1-2 . TRBV7-2 . CASSLKRAYGYTF TGTGCCAGCAGCTTAAAGCGGGCCTATGGCTACACCTTC
TRBJ1-5 . TRBV19 TRBD1 CAGSGTGNWPQHF TGTGCCGGTTCCGGGACAGGCAATTGGCCCCAGCATTTT
TRBJ1-2 . TRBV5-1 TRBD1 CASSLGAGGDGYTF TGCGCCAGCAGCTTGGGGGCAGGGGGCGATGGCTACACCTTC
TRBJ2-7 . TRBV6-1 TRBD1 CASGGHGTGTYEQYF TGTGCCAGCGGGGGGCACGGGACAGGCACCTACGAGCAGTACTTC
TRBJ1-1 . TRBV18 . CASSFSVNTEAFF TGTGCCAGCTCATTCAGTGTGAACACTGAAGCTTTCTTT
TRBJ1-1 . TRBV7-9 TRBD1 CASLAGGNTEAFF TGTGCCAGCCTGGCAGGGGGGAACACTGAAGCTTTCTTT
TRBJ2-7 . TRBV19 . CAVPQVSSHEQYF TGTGCTGTCCCGCAGGTTAGTTCCCACGAGCAGTACTTC